This T cell receptor beta chain was retrieved from a study of blood T cells in healthy people across ages. Germline V gives CDR1 MDHEN, CDR2 SYDVKM. V gave up 4 bases and J gave up 4 bases; unmatched junction bases: 9. The CDR3 sequence is 15 residues long. To note about this clonotype: Its antigen is still unknown.

Whole-study results and caveats: Investigators viewed diversity estimates from one million T cells as underestimates, the study reported. Donor CMV status, an unknown factor, possibly confounded changes in expanded clonotypes.

With a J-beta primer mix and a sample-barcoded 5' primer, a second PCR ran roughly 6 to 11 cycles. A tag from a template-switch adaptor with 12 random nucleotides marked each cDNA molecule. TCRdb independently ran MiXCR on the 5' RACE reads; one entry per CDR3 protein. The sample comprises roughly 1,300,000 distinct CDR3 sequences, around 59% of which are singletons, and more than 6% rests with the top ten. With each sample, at least 6 micrograms of total RNA were extracted. V and J are TRBV28 and TRBJ1-1, with 7 bases aligning to TRBD1. This clonotype was obtained from a young man in good health. The sequencing input was blood. CDR3 nucleotide sequence: TGTGCCAGCAGTTACAGGGGCGGGCGGTTCACTGAAGCTTTCTTT. Translated: CASSYRGGRFTEAFF.